These 7 T cell receptor beta chains were sequenced from one sample in a study of metastatic and nonmetastatic thyroid tumors. Patients were all untreated before their thyroid surgery. TCRdb reanalyzed the PCR reads with MiXCR. The sample lists 14,000 to 15,000 clones, more than 20% occurring once. Sequencing input: tumor tissue. Receptors originate from a female donor with papillary thyroid cancer or a benign thyroid nodule (not recorded which). Some clones in this sample may be carry-over from other donors' samples.

This clone is classed as large. The chain uses TRBV27 and TRBJ2-7; a possible D gene is TRBD2 (5 bases). The CDR3 contains 14 residues. Germline CDR1 MNHEY, CDR2 SMNVEV (reference sequence). Trimming cost V 7 bases and J 2 bases, with 15 bases left between them. CDR3 nucleotides: TGTGCCAGCAAGCCCCTAGCTACGACCTACGAGCAGTACTTC. Its translation: CASKPLATTYEQYF.

This clone was seen only once. At one end the junction does not follow the germline gene, possibly because of a read error. The rearrangement uses TRBV7-3 and TRBJ1-1; possibly TRBD1 for D (6 bases). The CDR3 totals 14 residues. Per the germline V gene, CDR1 is SGHTA and CDR2 is FQGTGA. The CDR3 sequence is CASSIGDMNTEDFF. CDR3 DNA sequence: TGTGCCAGTAGCATAGGGGACATGAACACTGAAGATTTCTTT. Full variable domain (missing parts from reference TRBV7-3 and TRBJ1-1): GAGVSQTPSNKVTEKGKYVELRCDPISGHTALYWYRQSLGQGPEFLIYFQGTGAADDSGLPNDRFFAVRPEGSVSTLKIQRTERGDSAVYLCASSIGDMNTEDFFGQGTRLTVV.

This clone was seen at least ten times. This sequence joins TRBV2 and TRBJ2-5; a possible D gene is TRBD2 (6 bases). V lost 5 bases, J lost 7 bases, and 8 bases lay in between. The CDR3 consists of 11 residues. Looked up from germline, CDR1 is SNHLY and CDR2 is FYNNEI. The CDR3 nucleotides are TGTGCCAGCAGTCGAGCGGGGACCCAGTACTTC. Residues: CASSRAGTQYF.

The chain employs TRBV5-1 and TRBJ2-1; possible D gene TRBD1, 5 bases. Germline-derived CDR1 and CDR2 are SGHRS and YFSETQ. V was clipped by 2 bases and J by 6 bases, with 12 bases between them. The CDR3 has 14 amino acids. CDR3 amino acids: CASSFCRVGNEQFF. CDR3 nucleotide sequence: TGCGCCAGCAGCTTTTGCAGGGTTGGCAATGAGCAGTTCTTC.

Judged by abundance, this clone is medium-sized. The chain combines TRBV18 with TRBJ2-5, with TRBD2 matching 8 bases. The V gene's germline CDR1 is KGHSH and CDR2 LQKENI. J gave up 7 bases and V 0 bases, and 13 bases lay outside the gene matches. This CDR3 is built from 17 residues. The CDR3 DNA is TGTGCCAGCTCACCACCCTCTAGCGGGTATACCAGGGTGACCCAGTACTTC. Its protein is CASSPPSSGYTRVTQYF.

The gene calls are TRBV4-2 and TRBJ2-3, with D hard to call. V lost 1 base and J 3 bases, leaving 8 bases between the germline ends. The CDR3 spans 14 residues. Germline loops: CDR1 LGHNA, CDR2 YNFKEQ. CDR3 nucleotides: TGTGCCAGCAGCCAAGGGGGTTTAACAGATACGCAGTATTTT. Translated: CASSQGGLTDTQYF.

This clone is labeled as medium-sized. The V and J genes are TRBV3-1 and TRBJ1-3; no clear D. This CDR3 comprises 14 residues. Trimming cost V 4 bases and J 0 bases, with 7 bases left between them. CDR1 is LGHDT, CDR2 YNNKEL, per germline (reference sequence). The CDR3 region is CASSPLDSGNTIYF. In nucleotides, the CDR3 is TGTGCCAGCAGCCCCCTGGACTCTGGAAACACCATATATTTT.